This T cell receptor (beta chain) was retrieved from a study of blood T cell repertoires in COVID-19. The repertoire was sequenced with immunoSEQ multiplex PCR; TCRdb's copy has only in-frame clones and lacks some. Of more than 300,000 clones listed, over 70% are singletons. Germline CDR1 is SGHTA and CDR2 is FQGNSA. Trimming pared 5 bases from V and 5 bases from J, leaving 14 bases between. The length of the CDR3 is 14 residues. This sequence joins TRBV7-2 and TRBJ2-3; tentative D call: TRBD2 (5 bases). Sequenced material: peripheral blood. This receptor was obtained from a woman aged 45-65 years with acute or convalescent COVID-19. For the CDR3, the DNA is TGTGCCAGCAGCCCACAGAGGGCCGGAGATACGCAGTATTTT. Protein sequence: CASSPQRAGDTQYF.